This T cell receptor beta chain was retrieved from a study of shared clonotypes between healthy human individuals. V lost 11 bases, J lost 4 bases, and 15 bases lay in between. The CDR3 consists of 14 residues. Germline values: CDR1 LNHNV, CDR2 YYDKDF (reference sequence). At deep level, the assay was performed. The repertoire was sequenced with immunoSEQ multiplex PCR; TCRdb's copy has only in-frame clones and lacks some. Among hundreds of thousands of clones, around 78% were seen once, and the ten largest hold around 13%. The receptor was derived from a woman in her 40s in good health. Some clones in this sample may be carry-over from other donors' samples. Sequenced: PBMCs. The chain has TRBV15 and TRBJ2-6; D call uncertain. This CDR3 reads CAASYSSGANVLTF. The DNA of the CDR3 is TGTGCCGCATCATACAGTTCCGGGGCCAACGTCCTGACTTTC.